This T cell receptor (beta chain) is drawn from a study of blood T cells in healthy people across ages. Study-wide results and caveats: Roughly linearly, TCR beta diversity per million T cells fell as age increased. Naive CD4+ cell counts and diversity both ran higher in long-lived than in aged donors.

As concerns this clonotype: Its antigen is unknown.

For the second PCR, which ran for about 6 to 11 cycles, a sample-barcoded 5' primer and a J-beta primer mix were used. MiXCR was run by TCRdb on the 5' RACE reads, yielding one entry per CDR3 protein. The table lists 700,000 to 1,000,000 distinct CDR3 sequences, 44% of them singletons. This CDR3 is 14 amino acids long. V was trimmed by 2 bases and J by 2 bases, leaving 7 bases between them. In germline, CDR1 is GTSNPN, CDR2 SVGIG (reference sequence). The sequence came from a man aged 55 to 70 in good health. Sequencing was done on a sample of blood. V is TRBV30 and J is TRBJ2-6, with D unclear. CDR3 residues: CAWSRAAGANVLTF. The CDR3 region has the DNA TGTGCCTGGAGTCGGGCTGCTGGGGCCAACGTCCTGACTTTC. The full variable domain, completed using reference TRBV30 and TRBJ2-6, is SQTIHQWPATLVQPVGSPLSLECTVEGTSNPNLYWYRQAAGRGLQLLFYSVGIGQISSEVPQNLSASRPQDRQFILSSKKLLLSDSGFYLCAWSRAAGANVLTFGAGSRLTVL.